This T cell receptor beta chain emerged from a study of blood T cell repertoires in COVID-19. Study at large: Collection of acute and convalescent COVID-19 samples took place in the United States, Italy and Spain. Sources were T cells, B-cell-depleted T cells, or PBMCs; the material itself was cDNA or gDNA.

Per the study methods: Quantification of nucleated cells was approximated via reference gene primer amplification. Sequencing used immunoSEQ multiplex PCR; TCRdb keeps in-frame clones, though not all of them. V, J and clone size reflect that table, while D and trimming were determined from the DNA. This sample has approximately 180,000 clones, with 70% to 90% found just once. V lost 6 bases, J lost 6 bases, and 14 bases lay in between. In germline, CDR1 is MGHDK, CDR2 SYGVNS. The CDR3 has 14 amino acids. The sequenced material came from peripheral blood. This chain links TRBV25-1 with TRBJ2-2; the D gene is possibly TRBD2 (6 bases). The TCR was taken from a man aged 55 to 69 with acute or convalescent COVID-19. The CDR3 region is CASSQSWGAGELFF. As DNA, the CDR3 is TGTGCCAGCAGCCAGTCCTGGGGGGCCGGGGAGCTGTTTTTT.